This is a list of T cell receptor beta chains from one sample in a study of regulatory T cells in long-lasting Graves disease. TCRdb re-analysed the multiplex PCR reads in MiXCR, keeping a single row per CDR3 protein. Found here are about 290,000 distinct CDR3 sequences, 22% of them singletons; the top ten hold roughly 56%. The sample consisted of peripheral blood mononuclear cells (PBMCs), taken when the disease was refractory, from a patient treated with antithyroid drugs. These receptors originate from a female donor with Graves disease. Both conserved end residues are part of each CDR3. D genes are given only for firm matches. The size entry is marked missing in some rows and otherwise reads once, few, many or a size class.

clone_size d_call j_call v_call cdr3_nt cdr3_aa
. . TRBJ2-2 TRBV20-1 TGCAGTGCGGAACAGGAAATTAACACCGGGGAGCTGTTTTTT CSAEQEINTGELFF
many . TRBJ2-7 TRBV6-2/TRBV6-3 TGTGCCAGCAGTGAACCGGGGTCTGTCTCCTACGAGCAGTACTTC CASSEPGSVSYEQYF
. . TRBJ2-5 TRBV6-5 TGTGCCAGCAGTTACTTGACGATAGTCCAAGAGACCCAGTACTTC CASSYLTIVQETQYF
. . TRBJ1-1 TRBV10-3 TGTGCCATCAGTGGATTAGGGGGCACTGAAGCTTTCTTT CAISGLGGTEAFF
. TRBD1 TRBJ2-2 TRBV5-4 TGTGCCAGCAGCTCTGACAGGGGAAACACCGGGGAGCTGTTTTTT CASSSDRGNTGELFF
few . TRBJ2-7 TRBV4-3 TGCGCCAGCAGCCAGACGACGGGCCCCTACGAGCAGTACTTC CASSQTTGPYEQYF
. . TRBJ1-4 TRBV29-1 TGCAGCGTTGAAGGGGGCGATGAAAAACTGTTTTTT CSVEGGDEKLFF
. TRBD2 TRBJ2-3 TRBV5-6 TGTGCCAGCAGCTATCCCGGGACTAGCGGGAGATGGAATACGCAGTATTTT CASSYPGTSGRWNTQYF
. . TRBJ1-3 TRBV10-3 TGTGCCATCATGGGCTCTGGAAACACCATATATTTT CAIMGSGNTIYF
. TRBD2 TRBJ2-2 TRBV6-4 TGTGCCAGCAGTTACTCTCAGAAGCGGGGGAACACCGGGGAGCTGTTTTTT CASSYSQKRGNTGELFF
many . TRBJ1-2 TRBV28 TGTGCCAGCAGCGGAGTCGGGCGGGGCTACACCTTC CASSGVGRGYTF
. . TRBJ2-3 TRBV2 TGTGCCAGCAGTGAGGGACCCTTAGCGTGGTATACGCAGTATTTT CASSEGPLAWYTQYF
many . TRBJ2-7 TRBV2 TGTGCCAGCAGTAGGGACCTCGGGGGAGGAGAGCAGTACTTC CASSRDLGGGEQYF
many TRBD1 TRBJ2-5 TRBV7-9 TGTGCCAGCAGCCAAACAGGGGGAGAGACCCAGTACTTC CASSQTGGETQYF
. TRBD1 TRBJ1-2 TRBV6-5 TGTGCCAGCAGTTCCAGCTGGACAGGGAACGGCTACACCTTC CASSSSWTGNGYTF
many . TRBJ1-2 TRBV29-1 TGCAGCGCCCTGGCGGATTATGGCTACACCTTC CSALADYGYTF
few TRBD1 TRBJ1-5 TRBV20-1 TGCAGTGCTAGTGTGAGGGGACAGGGTCTTTATCAGCCCCAGCATTTT CSASVRGQGLYQPQHF
. . TRBJ2-2 TRBV10-3 TGTGCCATCAGTACGCCAGGGGAAACCGGGGAGCTGTTTTTT CAISTPGETGELFF
. . TRBJ1-6 TRBV15 TGTGCCACCAGCAGAGTTTCCAACTCACCCCTCCACTTT CATSRVSNSPLHF
many . TRBJ1-5 TRBV6-1 TGTGCCAGCAAACCCGGACGGAGCAATCAGCCCCAGCATTTT CASKPGRSNQPQHF
few TRBD1 TRBJ1-2 TRBV9 TGTGCCAGCAGCGTAGACGGGACAGGCCTCTATGGCTACACCTTC CASSVDGTGLYGYTF
. . TRBJ2-7 TRBV7-8 TGTGCCAGCAGCTTAAGGGAACAGGGGGGGCACGAGCAGTACTTC CASSLREQGGHEQYF
. TRBD2 TRBJ2-7 TRBV7-2 TGTGCCAGCAGCTTAGGCCCTAGCGGGACCTCCTACGAGCAGTACTTC CASSLGPSGTSYEQYF
few . TRBJ1-3 TRBV5-1 TGCGCCAGCAGCCGAAGGGACGGTACCTCTGGAAACACCATATATTTT CASSRRDGTSGNTIYF
many TRBD1 TRBJ1-6 TRBV27 TGTGCCAGCAGAGGACAGGAGCTCTCCTATAATTCACCCCTCCACTTT CASRGQELSYNSPLHF
. . TRBJ1-1 TRBV10-3 TGTGCCATCAGTGAGTCTAGGGTGGGCACTGAAGCTTTCTTT CAISESRVGTEAFF
many TRBD2 TRBJ2-7 TRBV6-1 TGTGCCAGCAGTGTGGCGCCAAGCGGGGTCTACGAGCAGTACTTC CASSVAPSGVYEQYF
many TRBD1 TRBJ1-1 TRBV2 TGTGCCAAAGACATGACAGGGATGAACACTGAAGCTTTCTTT CAKDMTGMNTEAFF
. . TRBJ2-2 TRBV24-1 TGTGCCACCAGTGGCCTAAGAACCGGGGAGCTGTTTTTT CATSGLRTGELFF
. . TRBJ2-7 TRBV28 TGTGCCAGCAGGAAAGGGCCCTACGAGCAGTACTTC CASRKGPYEQYF
. TRBD2 TRBJ2-7 TRBV6-1 TGTGCCAGCAGACTAGCGGACTCCTACGAGCAGTACTTC CASRLADSYEQYF
. . TRBJ1-4 TRBV12-3/TRBV12-4 TGTGCCAGCAGTTTCGTTGGCCTAGAGGAAAAACTGTTTTTT CASSFVGLEEKLFF